This entry is about one TCR beta chain. This record belongs to a study of shared clonotypes between healthy human individuals. The method was immunoSEQ multiplex PCR; TCRdb's version includes in-frame clones alone and lacks a portion of them. The sample consists of about 2.4 million clones, roughly 93% of them appearing once. J lost 1 base, V lost 0 bases, and 4 bases had no gene match. Germline-derived CDR1 and CDR2 are SGHNT and YYREEE (reference sequence). The CDR3 is made up of 16 amino acids. The material sequenced was naive CD4+ T cells from PBMCs. Stated subset: CD45RA+ positively selected. The V call is TRBV5-4, the J call TRBJ2-7; TRBD2 matches 10 bases. The clonotype was recovered from a man aged 18 to 35 in good health. Some clones in this sample may be carry-over from other donors' samples. The CDR3 is CASSLGLAGPSYEQYF. In DNA, the CDR3 is TGTGCCAGCAGCTTGGGACTAGCGGGTCCTTCCTACGAGCAGTACTTC.